This TCR beta chain was recovered during a study of shared clonotypes between healthy human individuals. Study results and caveats: Sampling covered nothing but blood. Tissue TCR repertoires likely differ from those found in blood.

The genomic DNA of each subset was split evenly across several immunoSEQ plates. For unsorted PBMC, roughly 270 ng DNA per replicate equaled approximately 30,000 T cell genomes. In the authors' methods: For the immunoSEQ data, sequences were junction-only without quality scores, so filtering differed. TCRdb's copy holds only in-frame clones and misses some; the assay was immunoSEQ multiplex PCR. D and trimming come from the DNA, and the V and J calls and clone size come from that table. The sample consists of 450,000 to 500,000 clones, around 78% of them appearing once. CDR1 MDHEN and CDR2 SYDVKM come from the germline V gene. The length of the CDR3 is 15 residues. The V end lost 3 bases, the J end lost 4 bases, and 13 bases lay between the germline ends. In regard to this clone: Its specificity is not known.

This sequence was found in a woman aged 40 to 50 in good health. Some clones in this sample may be carry-over from other donors' samples. The chain employs TRBV28 and TRBJ1-3, with a possible D match to TRBD1 (5 bases). The sequenced sample was PBMCs. This CDR3 reads CASSFSGTPGNTIYF. DNA of the CDR3: TGTGCCAGCAGTTTCTCCGGGACCCCCGGAAACACCATATATTTT.